This T cell receptor beta chain is from a study of blood T cell repertoires in COVID-19. Looking at the study overall: From T cells, B-cell-depleted T cells, or PBMCs came the material, which was cDNA or gDNA.

This CDR3 has 14 amino acids. V was cut by 4 bases and J by 7 bases, with 14 bases left in between. Per the germline V gene, CDR1 is SNHLY and CDR2 is FYNNEI. Original processing notes: Amplification of reference gene primers was used by the study to estimate nucleated cell counts. Repertoires were generated with immunoSEQ multiplex PCR, while TCRdb's copy carries only in-frame clones and drops some. Clone size and the V and J calls come from that table; the DNA yielded D and trimming. This table holds roughly 87,000 clones, about 71% found once. This clone was detected only a few times. This receptor was taken from a woman in her forties or fifties with acute or convalescent COVID-19. This chain joins TRBV2 and TRBJ1-5; tentative D call: TRBD1 (5 bases). Sequenced input: peripheral blood. CDR3 nucleotide sequence: TGTGCCAGCAGTGGAGGGAGGGACCGGCAGCCCCAGCATTTT. Protein: CASSGGRDRQPQHF.